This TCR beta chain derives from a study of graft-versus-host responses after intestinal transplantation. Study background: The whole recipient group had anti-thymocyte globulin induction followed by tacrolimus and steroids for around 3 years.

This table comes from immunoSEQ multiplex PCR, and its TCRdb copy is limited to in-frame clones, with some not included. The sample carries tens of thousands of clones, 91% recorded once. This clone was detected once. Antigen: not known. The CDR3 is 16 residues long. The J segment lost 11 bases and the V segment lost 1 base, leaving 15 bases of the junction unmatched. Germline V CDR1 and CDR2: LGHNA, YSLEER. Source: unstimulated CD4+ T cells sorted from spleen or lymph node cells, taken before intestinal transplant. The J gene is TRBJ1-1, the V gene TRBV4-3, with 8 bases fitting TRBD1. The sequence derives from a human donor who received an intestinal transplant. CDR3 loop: CASSQGTGQGGGTAFF. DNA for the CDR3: TGCGCCAGCAGCCAAGGGACTGGACAGGGAGGAGGTACGGCTTTCTTT.